These 17 T cell receptor beta chains originate from one sample sequenced in a study of CD8+ T cells in alopecia areata. The authors extracted RNA and reverse transcribed it into cDNA as the sequencing template. Measured with immunoSEQ multiplex PCR; TCRdb has only the in-frame clones, and not every one. The sample includes under 250,000 clones, approximately 67% of them seen just once. Treatment indicated: oral pan-JAK inhibitor, 5-10 mg twice daily. Sequences were derived from CD4+ T cells sorted from blood, sampled around week 42, from a patient treated with tofacitinib. Receptors originate from a human donor with alopecia areata.

The chain joins TRBV6-5 to TRBJ2-7, with D maybe TRBD1 (5 bases). The germline V gene encodes CDR1 MNHEY and CDR2 SVGAGI. The CDR3 has 14 amino acids. V was trimmed by 3 bases and J by 9 bases, leaving 18 bases between them. CDR3 residues: CASSYGRGLTRQYF. The CDR3 DNA reads as TGTGCCAGCAGTTATGGTAGGGGCCTTACGAGGCAGTACTTC.

The genes are TRBV30 and TRBJ2-2, with 9 bases lining up with TRBD1. Germline CDR1 GTSNPN, CDR2 SVGIG (reference sequence). The trim removed 4 bases at V and 5 bases at J, leaving 5 bases unmatched. The CDR3 totals 14 residues. This CDR3 reads CAWNRDRATGELFF. CDR3 DNA: TGTGCCTGGAATAGGGACAGGGCTACCGGGGAGCTGTTTTTT.

The chain couples TRBV9 to TRBJ1-1; D may be TRBD1 (5 bases). Germline assignment: CDR1 SGDLS and CDR2 YYNGEE. V was cut by 0 bases and J by 6 bases, with 12 bases left in between. The CDR3 runs 14 residues. The CDR3, as DNA: TGTGCCAGCAGCGTAGGCCCGGGGGGAGCTGAAGCTTTCTTT. This encodes CASSVGPGGAEAFF.

The chain uses TRBV30 and TRBJ1-1; maybe TRBD1 (5 bases). The CDR3 is made up of 13 amino acids. Germline V gives CDR1 GTSNPN, CDR2 SVGIG (reference sequence). The V end was cut by 1 base, the J end by 4 bases, with 10 bases between. Here the CDR3 reads CAWSATGGTEAFF. As DNA, the CDR3 is TGTGCCTGGAGTGCAACGGGGGGCACTGAAGCTTTCTTT.

This clone was picked up one time. V is TRBV27 and J is TRBJ1-5; D perhaps matches TRBD1 (5 bases). V was trimmed by 7 bases and J by 0 bases, leaving 16 bases between them. This CDR3 is 16 amino acids long. Germline CDR1 reads MNHEY; CDR2 reads SMNVEV (reference sequence). For the CDR3, the DNA is TGTGCCAGCAAAGGGGTCCCGTTCTATAGCAATCAGCCCCAGCATTTT. Translating gives CASKGVPFYSNQPQHF.

The V gene is TRBV25-1, the J gene TRBJ1-2; D is ambiguous. The CDR3 length is 14 residues. V was clipped by 3 bases and J by 0 bases, with 8 bases between them. Per the germline V gene, CDR1 is MGHDK and CDR2 is SYGVNS. CDR3 in amino acids: CASSDVITNYGYTF. DNA for the CDR3: TGTGCCAGCAGTGATGTGATTACTAACTATGGCTACACCTTC.

The chain employs TRBV29-1 and TRBJ1-1, with TRBD1 matching 7 bases. Per the germline V gene, CDR1 is SQVTM and CDR2 is ANQGSEA. V gave up 4 bases and J gave up 7 bases; unmatched junction bases: 12. CDR3 length: 14 amino acids. The CDR3 DNA follows: TGCAGCGTTGGTAGTGACAGGGAATTGAGTGAAGCTTTCTTT. Its translation: CSVGSDRELSEAFF.

The V call is TRBV29-1, the J call TRBJ2-7; TRBD2 aligns across 11 bases. CDR1 is SQVTM, CDR2 ANQGSEA, per germline. This CDR3 is 14 amino acids long. Germline trimming cut 5 bases from V and 1 base from J; bases unmatched to any gene: 4. In nucleotides, the CDR3 is TGCAGCGTTTCGACTAGCGGGATGTCCTACGAGCAGTACTTC. Translating gives CSVSTSGMSYEQYF.

The chain links TRBV6-6 to TRBJ2-5; D ambiguous. The CDR3 spans 11 residues. Deletions cut 6 bases from V and 5 bases from J, with 7 bases between. The germline gives CDR1 MNHNY, CDR2 SVGAGI (reference sequence). The chain's CDR3 is CASRGLETQYF. The CDR3 DNA reads TGTGCCAGCAGAGGCTTGGAGACCCAGTACTTC.

The chain couples TRBV29-1 to TRBJ1-2, with 7 bases fitting TRBD1. Germline-derived CDR1 and CDR2 are SQVTM and ANQGSEA. J gave up 7 bases and V 4 bases, and 6 bases lay outside the gene matches. CDR3 length equals 12 residues. The CDR3 region has the DNA TGCAGCGTTGTCACAGGGGCGGGTGGCTACACCTTC. Amino acid sequence: CSVVTGAGGYTF.

The chain is built from TRBV6-1 and TRBJ1-2, with D uncertain. Germline V gene sequence: CDR1 MNHNS, CDR2 SASEGT. Trimming shortened V by 0 bases and J by 0 bases, and 8 bases separated the two germline ends. The CDR3 covers 15 residues. Written as DNA, the CDR3 is TGTGCCAGCAGTGAAGCCCAAGGAGCTAACTATGGCTACACCTTC. It encodes CASSEAQGANYGYTF.

The chain joins TRBV4-3 to TRBJ1-6; the D gene is possibly TRBD1 (6 bases). CDR3 length equals 17 residues. V lost 0 bases, J lost 3 bases, and 12 bases lay in between. Germline V gene data show CDR1 as LGHNA and CDR2 as YSLEER. The CDR3, as DNA: TGCGCCAGCAGCCAAGATCTCACAGGGAACTATAATTCACCCCTCCACTTT. It translates to CASSQDLTGNYNSPLHF.

The J gene is TRBJ1-1, the V gene TRBV20-1; TRBD1 is a possible D gene (5 bases). Germline V gene sequence: CDR1 DFQATT, CDR2 SNEGSKA (reference sequence). The CDR3 is 11 residues long. The V gene lost 5 bases and the J gene lost 7 bases, with 11 bases spanning the gap. CDR3 nucleotide sequence: TGCAGTGCTGGGGACGTTGGTGAAGCTTTCTTT. This sequence encodes CSAGDVGEAFF.

This rearrangement joins TRBV18 to TRBJ1-1; D unresolved. Looked up from germline, CDR1 is KGHSH and CDR2 is LQKENI. The V end lost 4 bases, the J end lost 1 base, and 10 bases lay between the germline ends. The CDR3 length is 14 residues. CDR3 in amino acids: CASSRQTTNTEAFF. CDR3 DNA sequence: TGTGCCAGCTCACGGCAGACTACGAACACTGAAGCTTTCTTT.

V is TRBV5-1 and J is TRBJ2-7; TRBD1 might be the D (5 bases). CDR1 is SGHRS and CDR2 is YFSETQ in the germline V gene. The CDR3 has 16 amino acids. The germline V and J ends were trimmed by 4 bases and 5 bases, with 22 bases remaining between them. CDR3 region: CASSAQAGRVANEQYF. The DNA for the CDR3 is TGCGCCAGCAGCGCCCAGGCCGGCAGGGTGGCGAACGAGCAGTACTTC.

The genes are TRBV4-3 and TRBJ2-7; D is ambiguous. The CDR3 totals 13 residues. V shed 0 bases and J shed 0 bases, with 3 bases lying between them. Germline loops: CDR1 LGHNA, CDR2 YSLEER. The CDR3 loop is CASSQELSYEQYF. CDR3 coding DNA: TGCGCCAGCAGCCAAGAACTCTCCTACGAGCAGTACTTC.

The chain combines TRBV10-3 with TRBJ1-6, with TRBD1 identical over 8 bases. J was trimmed by 7 bases and V by 6 bases; bases with no gene match: 5. The CDR3 extends over 14 amino acids. Germline V gives CDR1 ENHRY, CDR2 SYGVKD. The DNA of the CDR3 is TGTGCCATCAGGGGGACAGGTACCAATTCACCCCTCCACTTT. Amino acid sequence: CAIRGTGTNSPLHF.